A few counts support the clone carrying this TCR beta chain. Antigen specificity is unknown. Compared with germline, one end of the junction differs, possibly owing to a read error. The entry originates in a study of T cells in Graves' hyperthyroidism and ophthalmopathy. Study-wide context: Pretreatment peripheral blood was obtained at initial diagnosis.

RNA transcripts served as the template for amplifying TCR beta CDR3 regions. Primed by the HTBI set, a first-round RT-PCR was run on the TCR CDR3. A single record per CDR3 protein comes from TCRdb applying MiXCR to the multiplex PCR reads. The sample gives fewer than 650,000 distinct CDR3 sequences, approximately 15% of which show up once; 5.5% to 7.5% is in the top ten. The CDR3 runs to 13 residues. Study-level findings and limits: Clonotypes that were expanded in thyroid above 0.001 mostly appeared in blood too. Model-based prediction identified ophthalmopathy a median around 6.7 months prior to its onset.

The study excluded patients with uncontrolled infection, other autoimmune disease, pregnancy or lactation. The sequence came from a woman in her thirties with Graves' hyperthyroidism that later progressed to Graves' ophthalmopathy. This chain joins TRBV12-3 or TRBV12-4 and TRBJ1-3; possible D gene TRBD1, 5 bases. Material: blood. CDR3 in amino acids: CASGGTSGITIYF. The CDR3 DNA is TGTGCCAGCGGGGGTACCTCTGGAATCACCATATATTTT.